This entry is about one T cell receptor (beta chain). The entry originates in a study of blood T cell repertoires in COVID-19. Across the study: Collection of acute and convalescent COVID-19 samples took place in the United States, Italy and Spain. PBMCs, B-cell-depleted T cells, or T cells provided the cDNA or gDNA that made up the material.

Per the original data handling: Reference gene primer amplification gave estimated nucleated cell counts. Libraries were prepared by immunoSEQ multiplex PCR; TCRdb keeps only in-frame clonotypes and omits some of them. The V and J calls and the clone size are those of that table, but D and trimming were determined from the DNA. Of over 100,000 clones in the sample, around 90% were seen once. Germline CDR1 SGHTA, CDR2 FQGNSA. The CDR3 has 15 residues. V lost 1 base and J 3 bases, leaving 12 bases between the germline ends. This TCR came from a human donor in a cohort sampled during active COVID-19. The sequencing input was peripheral blood. The chain is built from TRBV7-2 and TRBJ2-5; a weak D match, TRBD2 (5 bases). CDR3: CASSLGLAGKETQYF. CDR3 DNA sequence: TGTGCCAGCAGCTTAGGGCTAGCCGGAAAAGAGACCCAGTACTTC.